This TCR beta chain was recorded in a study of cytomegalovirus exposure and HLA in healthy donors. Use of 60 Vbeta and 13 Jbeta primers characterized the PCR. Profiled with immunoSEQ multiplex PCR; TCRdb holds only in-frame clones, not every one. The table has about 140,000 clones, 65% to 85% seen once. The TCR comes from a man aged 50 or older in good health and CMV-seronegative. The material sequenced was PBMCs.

Written as DNA, the CDR3 is TGTGCCAGCAGCGGGGGTGGACAGGGTGAGGGCACTGAAGCTTTCTTT. It is translated as CASSGGGQGEGTEAFF. V usage is TRBV5-4 and J usage is TRBJ1-1; 8 positions match TRBD1. CDR1 is SGHNT, CDR2 YYREEE, per germline (reference sequence). V lost 4 bases, J lost 4 bases, and 12 bases stayed unmatched. The CDR3 spans 16 residues. Full variable domain (outside the CDR3, taken from reference TRBV5-4 and TRBJ1-1): ETGVTQSPTHLIKTRGQQVTLRCSSQSGHNTVSWYQQALGQGPQFIFQYYREEENGRGNFPPRFSGLQFPNYSSELNVNALELDDSALYLCASSGGGQGEGTEAFFGQGTRLTVV.